This section outlines one T cell receptor (beta chain) sequence together with its context. The sample belongs to a study of control samples from healthy donors and cancer patients. This table comes from immunoSEQ multiplex PCR, and its TCRdb copy is limited to in-frame clones, with some not included. The sample shows 98,000 or so clones, about nine tenths of them seen only once. V was trimmed by 3 bases and J by 5 bases, leaving 17 bases between them. CDR1 and CDR2 (germline): SGHRS, YFSETQ. This CDR3 is built from 15 residues. The sample comprised blood. The sequence came from a woman in her seventies in good health. The V and J genes are TRBV5-1 and TRBJ1-2; D might be TRBD1 (6 bases). CDR3 in amino acids: CASSSQPGEYYGYTF. CDR3 bases: TGCGCCAGCAGCTCACAACCAGGGGAATATTATGGCTACACCTTC.